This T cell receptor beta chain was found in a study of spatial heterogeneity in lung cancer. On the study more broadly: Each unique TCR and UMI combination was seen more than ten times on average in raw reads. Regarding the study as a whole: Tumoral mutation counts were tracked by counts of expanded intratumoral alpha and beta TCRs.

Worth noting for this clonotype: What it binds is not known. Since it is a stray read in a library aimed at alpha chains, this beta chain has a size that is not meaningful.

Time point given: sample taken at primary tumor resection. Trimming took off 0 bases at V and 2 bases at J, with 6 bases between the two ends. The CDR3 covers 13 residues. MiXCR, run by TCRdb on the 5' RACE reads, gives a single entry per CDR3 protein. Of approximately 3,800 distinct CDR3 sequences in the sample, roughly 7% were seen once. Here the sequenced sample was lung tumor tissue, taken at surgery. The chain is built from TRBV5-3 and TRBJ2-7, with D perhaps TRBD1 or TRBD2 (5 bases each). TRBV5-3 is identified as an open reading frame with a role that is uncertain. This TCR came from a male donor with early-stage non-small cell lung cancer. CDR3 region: CARSLAGPYEQYF. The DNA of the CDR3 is TGTGCCAGAAGCTTGGCGGGACCCTACGAGCAGTACTTC.